These T cell receptor beta chains were read from a single sample in a study of T cells in Graves' hyperthyroidism and ophthalmopathy. TCRdb processed the multiplex PCR reads anew with MiXCR; each CDR3 protein has one entry. The data contain fewer than 450,000 distinct CDR3 sequences, roughly 15% of them singletons. What was sequenced was blood. The receptor set was obtained from a woman aged 30 to 39 with Graves' hyperthyroidism that later progressed to Graves' ophthalmopathy. Each CDR3 is given with its conserved first and last residue. Fields, in order: D gene, V gene, J gene, clone size, CDR3 DNA, CDR3 protein. D genes are given only for firm matches. Only some rows state a clone size, as once, few, many or a class for expanded clones.

D gene: NA; V gene: TRBV28; J gene: TRBJ2-1; clone size: many; CDR3 DNA: TGTGCCAGCAGTCCTTTTTATCATGAGCAGTTCTTC; CDR3 protein: CASSPFYHEQFF
D gene: NA; V gene: TRBV10-3; J gene: TRBJ2-6; clone size: NA; CDR3 DNA: TGTGCCATCAGAATCGGGGGACTCTCTGGGGCCAACGTCCTGGCTTTC; CDR3 protein: CAIRIGGLSGANVLAF
D gene: NA; V gene: TRBV12-3/TRBV12-4; J gene: TRBJ2-7; clone size: NA; CDR3 DNA: TGTGCCAGCAGGGCGGGGGCCGCGACCTACGAGCAGTACTTC; CDR3 protein: CASRAGAATYEQYF
D gene: TRBD2; V gene: TRBV19; J gene: TRBJ2-1; clone size: few; CDR3 DNA: TGTGCCAGTAGTATTTTATCTAGCGGGAGCTACAATGAGCAGTTCTTC; CDR3 protein: CASSILSSGSYNEQFF
D gene: NA; V gene: TRBV2; J gene: TRBJ1-1; clone size: many; CDR3 DNA: TGTGCCAGCAGAGCCGGACAGCCGAACACTGAAGCTTTCTTT; CDR3 protein: CASRAGQPNTEAFF
D gene: TRBD2; V gene: TRBV5-1; J gene: TRBJ2-7; clone size: many; CDR3 DNA: TGCGCCAGCAGCTTAGGACTAGCGAGTGCCTACGAGCAGTACTTC; CDR3 protein: CASSLGLASAYEQYF
D gene: NA; V gene: TRBV7-3; J gene: TRBJ1-5; clone size: many; CDR3 DNA: TGTGCCAGCTCGGACGGGCGGCACAGCGATCAGCCCCAGCATTTT; CDR3 protein: CASSDGRHSDQPQHF
D gene: TRBD2; V gene: TRBV20-1; J gene: TRBJ2-3; clone size: many; CDR3 DNA: TGCAGTGCTATGAGGACTAGCGGGGGGCCAGATACGCAGTATTTT; CDR3 protein: CSAMRTSGGPDTQYF
D gene: TRBD1; V gene: TRBV11-2; J gene: TRBJ1-4; clone size: many; CDR3 DNA: TGTGCCAGCAGCCACGGGACAGGGACTAATGAAAAACTGTTTTTT; CDR3 protein: CASSHGTGTNEKLFF
D gene: NA; V gene: TRBV20-1; J gene: TRBJ2-7; clone size: few; CDR3 DNA: TGCAGTGCTAGCCCAGACCCCGGCGAGCAGTACTTC; CDR3 protein: CSASPDPGEQYF
D gene: TRBD2; V gene: TRBV19; J gene: TRBJ2-7; clone size: NA; CDR3 DNA: TGTGCCAGTAGTATTGCTAGCGGGAGTTACGAGCAGTACTTC; CDR3 protein: CASSIASGSYEQYF
D gene: NA; V gene: TRBV28; J gene: TRBJ2-2; clone size: many; CDR3 DNA: TGTGCCAGCAGTTTAAGGGGGTTCGCGAACACCGGGGAGCTGTTTTTT; CDR3 protein: CASSLRGFANTGELFF
D gene: TRBD2; V gene: TRBV28; J gene: TRBJ2-7; clone size: NA; CDR3 DNA: TGTGCCAGCAGGGAACCGGGACTAGCGGGGGGTGGGCAGTACTTC; CDR3 protein: CASREPGLAGGGQYF
D gene: TRBD2; V gene: TRBV5-6; J gene: TRBJ2-7; clone size: NA; CDR3 DNA: TGTGCCAGCAGCTTGGGGGGACTAGCGGGGGATCGGGAGCAGTACTTC; CDR3 protein: CASSLGGLAGDREQYF
D gene: NA; V gene: TRBV3-1; J gene: TRBJ1-6; clone size: few; CDR3 DNA: TGTGCCAGCAGCCAGGCACTCCTTAATTCACCCCTCCACTTT; CDR3 protein: CASSQALLNSPLHF
D gene: TRBD1; V gene: TRBV18; J gene: TRBJ2-3; clone size: many; CDR3 DNA: TGTGCCAGCTCACCAGGGGACAGAGGCACCCATACGCAGTATTTT; CDR3 protein: CASSPGDRGTHTQYF